These T cell receptor beta chains were read from a single sample in a study of a mutant IDH1 vaccine in newly diagnosed glioma. Their antigen targets remain unknown. Sequenced by immunoSEQ multiplex PCR; TCRdb stores in-frame clones only, minus some. The data show over 30,000 clones, 50% to 60% seen once. Specimen: PBMCs, collected from a glioma patient whose treatment included an IDH1 peptide vaccine. The receptor set was obtained from a woman aged 18-35 years with glioma. The CDR3 runs from the conserved cysteine through the conserved F or W. A D gene is named only where the DNA matches it firmly. A clone size is listed for some rows: how often the clone was seen (once, few, many), or a class if it is expanded.

j_gene | d_gene | abundance | v_gene | CDR3aa | CDR3nt
TRBJ2-4 | TRBD1 | once | TRBV5-6 | CASSLVPKGADPRDIQYF | TGTGCCAGCAGCTTGGTTCCTAAGGGGGCAGACCCCAGGGACATTCAGTACTTC
TRBJ1-3 | - | few | TRBV18 | CASSPRADPLSGNTIYF | TGTGCCAGCTCCCCGAGGGCTGACCCCCTCTCTGGAAACACCATATATTTT
TRBJ1-1 | - | few | TRBV25-1 | CATWRNTEAFF | TGTGCCACCTGGAGGAACACTGAAGCTTTCTTT
TRBJ1-1 | - | few | TRBV2 | CASSHRDEAFF | TGTGCCAGCAGCCACAGGGACGAAGCTTTCTTT
TRBJ2-3 | - | - | TRBV27 | CASSVGFATDTQYF | TGTGCCAGCAGTGTAGGGTTTGCGACAGATACGCAGTATTTT
TRBJ2-7 | TRBD2 | few | TRBV7-2 | CASSESGTSRSF | TGTGCCAGCAGCGAGTCCGGGACTAGCCGCTCTTTC
TRBJ2-3 | - | - | TRBV28 | CASNLSRGNVADTQYF | TGTGCCAGCAACTTAAGCAGGGGTAATGTAGCAGATACGCAGTATTTT
TRBJ1-5 | - | few | TRBV19 | CASRWGGARSNQPQHF | TGTGCCAGTAGATGGGGGGGCGCGAGAAGCAATCAGCCCCAGCATTTT
TRBJ2-7 | TRBD2 | - | TRBV28 | CASSLSAGGYEQYF | TGTGCCAGCAGTTTATCTGCGGGAGGTTACGAGCAGTACTTC
TRBJ1-1 | - | - | TRBV11-3 | CASSLDRLNTEAFF | TGTGCCAGCAGCCTGGACAGACTGAACACTGAAGCTTTCTTT